Shown below are 7 T cell receptor beta chains from a single sample sequenced in a study of shared clonotypes between healthy human individuals. Naive CD8 populations comprised CD45RO-negative cells positively selected for CCR7, excluding terminally differentiated effector memory CD45RA+ cells. Generated by immunoSEQ multiplex PCR, the TCRdb table keeps only in-frame clones and is missing some. Seen here are approximately 1.9 million clones, 93% observed once, and the top ten hold around 1.7%. Sequenced sample: naive CD8+ T cells from PBMCs. These receptor sequences come from a man between 18 and 29 years old in good health. Some clones in this sample may be carry-over from other donors' samples.

The chain links TRBV2 to TRBJ2-1, with TRBD1 identical over 10 bases. CDR1 and CDR2 from the germline V gene are SNHLY and FYNNEI. The trim removed 6 bases at V and 5 bases at J, leaving 13 bases unmatched. The CDR3 has 17 amino acids. The CDR3 nucleotides are TGTGCCAGCAGCGTCGTAGTGGAGGACAGGGGGAACAATGAGCAGTTCTTC. Translated: CASSVVVEDRGNNEQFF.

This clone was seen just once. The chain recombines TRBV19 with TRBJ1-1, with D uncertain. The CDR3 loop spans 11 amino acids. Germline V CDR1 and CDR2: LNHDA, SQIVND (reference sequence). V was trimmed by 4 bases and J by 10 bases, leaving 10 bases between them. For the CDR3, the DNA is TGTGCCAGTAGTAATCTCTTGAGAGCTTTCTTT. Protein: CASSNLLRAFF.

For this clone: At one of its ends the junction is not consistent with the germline gene, which may arise from a read error. The chain links TRBV7-3 to TRBJ2-5, with 7 nucleotides matching TRBD2. Germline V CDR1 and CDR2: SGHTA, FQGTGA. CDR3 size: 14 residues. CDR3 residues: CASSFRGSKGLQHF. DNA of the CDR3: TGTGCCAGCAGCTTTCGGGGTTCGAAGGGACTACAACACTTC. Together with reference TRBV7-3 and TRBJ2-5, the CDR3 gives the full variable domain: GAGVSQTPSNKVTEKGKYVELRCDPISGHTALYWYRQSLGQGPEFLIYFQGTGAADDSGLPNDRFFAVRPEGSVSTLKIQRTERGDSAVYLCASSFRGSKGLQHFGPGTRLLVL.

The rearrangement joins TRBV9 to TRBJ1-2; possible D gene TRBD1, 5 bases. This CDR3 has 14 residues. The ends were cut back, 2 bases at V and 2 bases at J, with 10 bases in the middle. Germline CDR1 is SGDLS and CDR2 is YYNGEE. CDR3: CASSVGAGNYGYTF. As DNA, the CDR3 is TGTGCCAGCAGCGTTGGGGCCGGGAACTATGGCTACACCTTC.

J is TRBJ1-2 and V is TRBV6-5, with D possibly TRBD1 on 5 matching bases. V was clipped by 0 bases and J by 3 bases, with 14 bases between them. The CDR3 length is 16 residues. Germline values: CDR1 MNHEY, CDR2 SVGAGI. The CDR3, as DNA: TGTGCCAGCAGTTACTCGAAAAGTCGCAGGGACTATGGCTACACCTTC. Protein: CASSYSKSRRDYGYTF.

This chain connects TRBV10-3 to TRBJ1-2; D unclear. The V gene lost 2 bases and the J gene lost 2 bases, with 6 bases spanning the gap. Germline values: CDR1 ENHRY, CDR2 SYGVKD. The CDR3 loop spans 13 amino acids. The CDR3 region is CAISEIDNYGYTF. CDR3 nucleotide sequence: TGTGCCATCAGTGAGATCGACAACTATGGCTACACCTTC.

Concerning this clone itself: The sample holds other DNA sequences that translate to the same CDR3. This chain links TRBV7-9 with TRBJ2-7; D is unresolved. This CDR3 region has 12 residues. V was pared by 3 bases and J by 2 bases, with 5 bases between. Germline V gene lookup returns CDR1 SEHNR and CDR2 FQNEAQ (reference sequence). The CDR3 nucleotides read TGTGCCAGCAGCTTCAGCCCCTACGAGCAGTACTTC. Its translation: CASSFSPYEQYF.